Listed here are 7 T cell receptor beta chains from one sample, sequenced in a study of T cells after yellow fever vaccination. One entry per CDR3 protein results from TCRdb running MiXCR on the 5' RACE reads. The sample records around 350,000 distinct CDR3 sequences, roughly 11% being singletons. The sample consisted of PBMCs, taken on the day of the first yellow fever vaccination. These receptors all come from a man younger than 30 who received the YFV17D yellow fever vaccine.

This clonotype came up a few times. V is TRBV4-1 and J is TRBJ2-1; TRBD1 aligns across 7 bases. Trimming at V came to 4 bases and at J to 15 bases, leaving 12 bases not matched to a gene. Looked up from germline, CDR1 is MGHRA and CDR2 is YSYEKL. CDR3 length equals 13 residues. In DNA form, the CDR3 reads TGCGCCAGCAGCCGCAGACAGGGCGAGTTTCCGTTCTTC. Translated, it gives CASSRRQGEFPFF.

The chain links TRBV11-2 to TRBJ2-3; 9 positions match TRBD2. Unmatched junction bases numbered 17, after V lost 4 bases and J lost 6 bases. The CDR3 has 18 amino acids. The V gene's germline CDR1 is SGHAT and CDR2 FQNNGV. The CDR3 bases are TGTGCCAGCAGCTCCCGAGCGGGGGGACTGGTTTTTGGTGATACGCAGTATTTT. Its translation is CASSSRAGGLVFGDTQYF. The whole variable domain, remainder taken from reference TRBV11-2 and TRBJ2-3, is EAGVAQSPRYKIIEKRQSVAFWCNPISGHATLYWYQQILGQGPKLLIQFQNNGVVDDSQLPKDRFSAERLKGVDSTLKIQPAKLEDSAVYLCASSSRAGGLVFGDTQYFGPGTRLTVL.

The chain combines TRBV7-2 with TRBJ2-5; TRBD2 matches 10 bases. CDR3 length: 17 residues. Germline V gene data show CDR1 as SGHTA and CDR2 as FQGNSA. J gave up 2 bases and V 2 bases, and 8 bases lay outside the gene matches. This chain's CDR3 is CASSLQRGGGLQETQYF. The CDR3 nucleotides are TGTGCCAGCAGCTTACAGCGGGGGGGTGGCCTACAAGAGACCCAGTACTTC.

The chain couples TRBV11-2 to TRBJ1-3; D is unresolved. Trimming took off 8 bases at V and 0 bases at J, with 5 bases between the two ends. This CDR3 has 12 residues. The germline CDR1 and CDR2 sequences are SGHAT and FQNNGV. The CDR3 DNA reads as TGTGCCAGCGGGGTCTCTGGAAACACCATATATTTT. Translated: CASGVSGNTIYF.

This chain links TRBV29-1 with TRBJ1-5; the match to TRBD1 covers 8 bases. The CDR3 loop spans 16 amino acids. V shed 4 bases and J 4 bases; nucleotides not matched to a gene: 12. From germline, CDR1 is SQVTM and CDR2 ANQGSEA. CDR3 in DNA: TGCAGCGTTGTATTAGGGTCAGGGGGCCGAAATCAGCCCCAGCATTTT. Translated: CSVVLGSGGRNQPQHF.

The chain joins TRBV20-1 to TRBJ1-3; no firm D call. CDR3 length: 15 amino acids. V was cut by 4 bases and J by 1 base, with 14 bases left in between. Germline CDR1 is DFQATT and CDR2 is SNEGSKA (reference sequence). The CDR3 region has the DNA TGCAGTGCTAATAGACCTGCAGCATCTGGAAACACCATATATTTT. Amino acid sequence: CSANRPAASGNTIYF.

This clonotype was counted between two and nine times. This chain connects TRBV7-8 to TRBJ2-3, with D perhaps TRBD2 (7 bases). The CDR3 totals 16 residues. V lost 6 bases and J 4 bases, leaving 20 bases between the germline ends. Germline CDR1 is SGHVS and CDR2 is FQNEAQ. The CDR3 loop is CASSLPWGGGPDTQYF. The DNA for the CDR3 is TGTGCCAGCAGTCTCCCATGGGGGGGCGGACCAGATACGCAGTATTTT. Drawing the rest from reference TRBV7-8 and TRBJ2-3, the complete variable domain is GAGVSQSPRYKVAKRGQDVALRCDPISGHVSLFWYQQALGQGPEFLTYFQNEAQLDKSGLPSDRFFAERPEGSVSTLKIQRTQQEDSAVYLCASSLPWGGGPDTQYFGPGTRLTVL.